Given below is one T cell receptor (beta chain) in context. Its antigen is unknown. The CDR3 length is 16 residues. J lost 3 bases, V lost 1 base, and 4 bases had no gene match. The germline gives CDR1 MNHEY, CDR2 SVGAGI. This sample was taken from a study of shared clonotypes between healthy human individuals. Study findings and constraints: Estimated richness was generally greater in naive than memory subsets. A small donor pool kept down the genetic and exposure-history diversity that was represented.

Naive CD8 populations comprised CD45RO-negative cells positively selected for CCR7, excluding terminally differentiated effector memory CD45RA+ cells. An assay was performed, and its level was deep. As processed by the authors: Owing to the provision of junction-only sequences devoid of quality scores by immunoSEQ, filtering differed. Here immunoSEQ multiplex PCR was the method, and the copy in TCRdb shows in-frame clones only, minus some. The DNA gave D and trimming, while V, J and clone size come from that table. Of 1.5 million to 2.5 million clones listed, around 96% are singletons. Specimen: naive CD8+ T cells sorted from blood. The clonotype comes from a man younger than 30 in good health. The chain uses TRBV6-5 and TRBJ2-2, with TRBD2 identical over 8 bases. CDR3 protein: CASSYLGREDTGELFF. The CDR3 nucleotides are TGTGCCAGCAGTTACTTAGGGCGGGAGGACACCGGGGAGCTGTTTTTT.